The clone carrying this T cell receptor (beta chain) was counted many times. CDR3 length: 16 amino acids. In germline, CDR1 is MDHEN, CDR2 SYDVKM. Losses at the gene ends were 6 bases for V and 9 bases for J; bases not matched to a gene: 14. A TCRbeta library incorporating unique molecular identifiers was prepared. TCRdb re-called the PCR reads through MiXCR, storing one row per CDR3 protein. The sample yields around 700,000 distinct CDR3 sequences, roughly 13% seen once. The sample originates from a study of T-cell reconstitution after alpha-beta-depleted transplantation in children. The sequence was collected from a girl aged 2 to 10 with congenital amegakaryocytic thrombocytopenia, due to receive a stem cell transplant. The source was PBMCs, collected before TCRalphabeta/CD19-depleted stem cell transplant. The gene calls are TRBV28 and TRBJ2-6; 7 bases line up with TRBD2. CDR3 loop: CASSGGGLLIVNVLTF. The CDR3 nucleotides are TGTGCCAGCAGCGGCGGGGGTTTACTTATCGTCAACGTCCTGACTTTC.